Presented here are 16 T cell receptor beta chains from one specimen sequenced in a study of Ad26.COV2.S vaccination and SARS-CoV-2 variants. The method was immunoSEQ multiplex PCR; TCRdb's version includes in-frame clones alone and lacks a portion of them. Here the sample spans over 400,000 clones, around 90% being singletons. Treatment reported: about 20 received Ad26.COV2.S at low or high dose, single or two shots; about 5 received placebo; per-sample allocation not given. Specimen acquisition occurred on day 63 following the initial vaccine or placebo injection. Sequenced here: peripheral blood, sampled in a trial of Ad26.COV2.S vaccine versus placebo. These receptors were taken from a person aged 18-60 years who received the Ad26.COV2.S COVID-19 vaccine or a placebo.

In its sample, this clone was seen a few times. The chain employs TRBV5-5 and TRBJ2-7; D gene ambiguous. The germline V and J ends were trimmed by 3 bases and 6 bases, with 10 bases remaining between them. This CDR3 is built from 12 residues. Per the germline V gene, CDR1 is SGHKS and CDR2 is YYEKEE (reference sequence). CDR3 residues: CASSSPGVEQYF. CDR3 sequence (DNA): TGTGCCAGCAGCTCACCAGGAGTCGAGCAGTACTTC.

This clone was observed a few times. This chain uses TRBV25-1 with TRBJ2-1; possible D gene TRBD1, 6 bases. V lost 3 bases and J lost 0, with 12 bases in between. Germline V gene sequence: CDR1 MGHDK, CDR2 SYGVNS. The CDR3 is 16 residues long. Written as DNA, the CDR3 is TGTGCCAGCAGTGATCAGGACAGAGGCTCCTACAATGAGCAGTTCTTC. Amino acids: CASSDQDRGSYNEQFF. Based on the CDR3 plus reference TRBV25-1 and TRBJ2-1, the full variable domain is EADIYQTPRYLVIGTGKKITLECSQTMGHDKMYWYQQDPGMELHLIHYSYGVNSTEKGDLSSESTVSRIRTEHFPLTLESARPSHTSQYLCASSDQDRGSYNEQFFGPGTRLTVL.

CDR3 coding DNA: TGTGCCAGCAGTGAAGCGGGACAGGGGGCTCGTGGAAAACTGTTTTTT. Its translation: CASSEAGQGARGKLFF. V gene TRBV6-1 combines with J gene TRBJ1-4; 12 bases map to TRBD1. This CDR3 is 16 amino acids long. V trimming: 0 bases; J trimming: 10 bases; junction bases outside the gene matches: 6. The germline V gene has CDR1 MNHNS and CDR2 SASEGT.

This sequence joins TRBV28 and TRBJ2-7; 9 positions agree with TRBD1. V was pared by 3 bases and J by 5 bases, with 20 bases of the junction left unmatched. The germline gives CDR1 MDHEN, CDR2 SYDVKM. This CDR3 has 19 residues. In DNA form, the CDR3 reads TGTGCCAGCAGTTTTTTTTTGCCGGGACAGGGATTATCATGGGACGAGCAGTACTTC. Protein product: CASSFFLPGQGLSWDEQYF. Using reference TRBV28 and TRBJ2-7 for the parts outside the CDR3, the full variable domain is DVKVTQSSRYLVKRTGEKVFLECVQDMDHENMFWYRQDPGLGLRLIYFSYDVKMKEKGDIPEGYSVSREKKERFSLILESASTNQTSMYLCASSFFLPGQGLSWDEQYFGPGTRLTVT.

The chain recombines TRBV11-2 with TRBJ2-2; D is undetermined. The CDR3 consists of 15 residues. In germline, CDR1 is SGHAT, CDR2 FQNNGV. The ends were cut back, 5 bases at V and 5 bases at J, with 15 bases in the middle. The CDR3 nucleotides read TGTGCCAGCAGCCCGGATAGGTCGGAAACCGGGGAGCTGTTTTTT. Its translation is CASSPDRSETGELFF.

The V gene is TRBV6-1, the J gene TRBJ2-1, with D uncertain. The CDR3 runs 17 residues. The germline V gene encodes CDR1 MNHNS and CDR2 SASEGT. The germline V and J ends were trimmed by 3 bases and 0 bases, with 15 bases remaining between them. This CDR3 is CASSDRGPLSSYNEQFF. DNA of the CDR3: TGTGCCAGCAGTGACCGAGGACCACTTAGCTCCTACAATGAGCAGTTCTTC.

The chain uses TRBV4-3 and TRBJ2-7; TRBD1 aligns across 9 bases. Germline-derived CDR1 and CDR2 are LGHNA and YSLEER. The CDR3 is 14 residues long. With V trimmed by 3 bases and J by 6 bases, 6 bases remained unmatched. CDR3: CASSQNRGQGEQYF. In nucleotides, the CDR3 is TGCGCCAGCAGCCAGAACAGGGGGCAAGGCGAGCAGTACTTC.

The CDR3 nucleotides are TGTGCCATCAGTGAGCTGGGGGCGCACACCGGGGAGCTGTTTTTT. It is translated as CAISELGAHTGELFF. J is TRBJ2-2 and V is TRBV10-3; weak D call: TRBD1 (6 bases). V was shortened by 2 bases and J by 3 bases, with 10 bases between the two germline ends. CDR1 and CDR2 from the germline V gene are ENHRY and SYGVKD. CDR3 length equals 15 residues.

The V gene is TRBV7-3, the J gene TRBJ2-7; 11 bases line up with TRBD2. Germline V CDR1 and CDR2: SGHTA, FQGTGA. This CDR3 is 14 amino acids long. The trim removed 1 base at V and 7 bases at J, leaving 3 bases unmatched. Here the CDR3 reads CASSLSRLAGEQYF. The DNA for the CDR3 is TGTGCCAGCAGCTTAAGTCGACTAGCGGGGGAGCAGTACTTC.

V and J are TRBV9 and TRBJ2-2, with 15 bases aligning to TRBD2. The CDR3 is 18 residues long. Germline V gene sequence: CDR1 SGDLS, CDR2 YYNGEE. The ends lost 2 bases at V and 4 bases at J; junction bases unmatched: 6. CDR3 nucleotides: TGTGCCAGCAGCGTTAACGGACTAGCGGGAGGGCCCACCGGGGAGCTGTTTTTT. Translated, it gives CASSVNGLAGGPTGELFF.

This sequence joins TRBV2 and TRBJ1-3; 8 bases map to TRBD1. This CDR3 has 16 residues. From germline, CDR1 is SNHLY and CDR2 FYNNEI. Unmatched junction bases numbered 10, after V lost 6 bases and J lost 3 bases. Here the CDR3 DNA reads TGTGCCAGCAGCATATTTTCAGGGGGCGGTGGAAACACCATATATTTT. Its protein is CASSIFSGGGGNTIYF.

The chain recombines TRBV2 with TRBJ1-3; D remains ambiguous. This CDR3 has 14 amino acids. The germline CDR1 and CDR2 sequences are SNHLY and FYNNEI. V shed 7 bases and J shed 0 bases, with 10 bases lying between them. The DNA for the CDR3 is TGTGCCAGCATACGGACGAACTCTGGAAACACCATATATTTT. This gives the protein CASIRTNSGNTIYF.

Only one count was recorded for this clone. V is TRBV11-2 and J is TRBJ1-1; 7 nucleotides align to TRBD1. J was trimmed by 5 bases and V by 5 bases; bases with no gene match: 11. Germline V gene sequence: CDR1 SGHAT, CDR2 FQNNGV. This CDR3 has 15 amino acids. The CDR3 is CASSPQKGARTEAFF. The CDR3, as DNA: TGTGCCAGCAGCCCACAAAAGGGGGCGAGGACTGAAGCTTTCTTT.

This sequence joins TRBV9 and TRBJ1-2; TRBD1 is a possible D gene (5 bases). The ends were cut back, 0 bases at V and 3 bases at J, with 12 bases in the middle. This CDR3 spans 15 amino acids. The V gene's germline CDR1 is SGDLS and CDR2 YYNGEE. The CDR3 sequence: CASSVGPGTDYGYTF. The CDR3 coding sequence is TGTGCCAGCAGCGTAGGGCCAGGGACGGACTATGGCTACACCTTC. Complete variable domain (other parts from reference TRBV9 and TRBJ1-2): DSGVTQTPKHLITATGQRVTLRCSPRSGDLSVYWYQQSLDQGLQFLIQYYNGEERAKGNILERFSAQQFPDLHSELNLSSLELGDSALYFCASSVGPGTDYGYTFGSGTRLTVV.

This chain connects TRBV10-3 to TRBJ1-2, with D unresolved. Trimming removed 0 bases at V and 2 bases at J, with 7 bases between. This CDR3 is 14 amino acids long. Germline V gene sequence: CDR1 ENHRY, CDR2 SYGVKD. The CDR3 DNA is TGTGCCATCAGTGAGTCCCCGGCCAACTATGGCTACACCTTC. It translates to CAISESPANYGYTF.

V gene TRBV13 combines with J gene TRBJ2-7; TRBD2 matches 7 bases. V trimming: 4 bases; J trimming: 0 bases; junction bases outside the gene matches: 12. From germline, CDR1 is PRHDT and CDR2 FYEKMQ (reference sequence). The CDR3 contains 17 residues. The CDR3 DNA reads TGTGCCAGCAGCTCCATAGCGGACGGGAGGAGCTCCTACGAGCAGTACTTC. It is translated as CASSSIADGRSSYEQYF.